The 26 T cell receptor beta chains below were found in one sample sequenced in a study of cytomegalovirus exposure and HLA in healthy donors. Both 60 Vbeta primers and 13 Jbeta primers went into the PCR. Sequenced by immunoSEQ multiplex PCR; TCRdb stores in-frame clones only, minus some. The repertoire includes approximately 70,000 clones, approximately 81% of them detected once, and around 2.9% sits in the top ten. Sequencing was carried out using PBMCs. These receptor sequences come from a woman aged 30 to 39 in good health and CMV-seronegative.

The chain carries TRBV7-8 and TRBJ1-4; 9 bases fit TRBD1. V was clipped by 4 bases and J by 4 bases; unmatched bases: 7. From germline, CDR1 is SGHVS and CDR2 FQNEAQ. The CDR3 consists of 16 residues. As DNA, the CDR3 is TGTGCCAGCAGCTCCCACATGACAGGGGGTAATGAAAAACTGTTTTTT. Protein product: CASSSHMTGGNEKLFF. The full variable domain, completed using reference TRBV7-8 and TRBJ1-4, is GAGVSQSPRYKVAKRGQDVALRCDPISGHVSLFWYQQALGQGPEFLTYFQNEAQLDKSGLPSDRFFAERPEGSVSTLKIQRTQQEDSAVYLCASSSHMTGGNEKLFFGSGTQLSVL.

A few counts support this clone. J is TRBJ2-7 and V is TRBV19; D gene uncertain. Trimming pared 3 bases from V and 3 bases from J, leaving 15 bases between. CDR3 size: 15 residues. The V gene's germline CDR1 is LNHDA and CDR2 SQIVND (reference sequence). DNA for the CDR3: TGTGCCAGTAGTATGAACGGAGACGGAGTCTACGAGCAGTACTTC. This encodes CASSMNGDGVYEQYF.

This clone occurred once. CDR3 amino acids: CASTKDRSKNTEAFF. The CDR3 DNA is TGTGCCAGCACCAAGGACAGGTCGAAGAACACTGAAGCTTTCTTT. The chain employs TRBV6-5 and TRBJ1-1, with 7 bases lining up with TRBD1. J was trimmed by 1 base and V by 7 bases; bases with no gene match: 9. CDR3 length: 15 residues. CDR1 and CDR2 (germline): MNHEY, SVGAGI.

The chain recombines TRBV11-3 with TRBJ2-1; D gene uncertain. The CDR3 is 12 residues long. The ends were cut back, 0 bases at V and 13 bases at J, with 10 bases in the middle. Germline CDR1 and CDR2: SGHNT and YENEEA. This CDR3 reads CASSLDSERQFF. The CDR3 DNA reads TGTGCCAGCAGCTTAGATAGTGAACGTCAGTTCTTC.

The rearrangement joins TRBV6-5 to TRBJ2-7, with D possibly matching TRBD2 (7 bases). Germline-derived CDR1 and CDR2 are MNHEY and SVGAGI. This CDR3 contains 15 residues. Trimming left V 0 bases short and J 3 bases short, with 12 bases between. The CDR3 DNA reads TGTGCCAGCAGTTACTCGGCGGGGGCGAACTACGAGCAGTACTTC. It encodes CASSYSAGANYEQYF.

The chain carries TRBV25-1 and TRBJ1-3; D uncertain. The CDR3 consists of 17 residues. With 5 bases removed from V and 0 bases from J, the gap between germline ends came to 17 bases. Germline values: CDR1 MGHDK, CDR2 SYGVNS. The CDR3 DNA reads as TGTGCCAGCAGTCCCGAGGGCAGAATCTACTCTGGAAACACCATATATTTT. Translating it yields CASSPEGRIYSGNTIYF. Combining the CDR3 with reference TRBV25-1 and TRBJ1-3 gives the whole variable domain EADIYQTPRYLVIGTGKKITLECSQTMGHDKMYWYQQDPGMELHLIHYSYGVNSTEKGDLSSESTVSRIRTEHFPLTLESARPSHTSQYLCASSPEGRIYSGNTIYFGEGSWLTVV.

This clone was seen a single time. The CDR3 DNA sequence: TGTGCCAGCAGCTCCTCGGGACTAGCGGGGGCCCCGGGACGGACCCAGTACTTC. It codes for CASSSSGLAGAPGRTQYF. This rearrangement joins TRBV7-2 to TRBJ2-5, with 14 bases aligning to TRBD2. Trimming cost V 4 bases and J 7 bases; bases outside gene matches: 14. This CDR3 is 18 amino acids long. Germline V gene lookup returns CDR1 SGHTA and CDR2 FQGNSA.

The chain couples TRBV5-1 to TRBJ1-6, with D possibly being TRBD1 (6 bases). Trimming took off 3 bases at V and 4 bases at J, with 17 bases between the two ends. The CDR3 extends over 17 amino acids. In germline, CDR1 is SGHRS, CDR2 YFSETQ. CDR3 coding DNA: TGCGCCAGCAGCTGGGGGCCAGGGTCGGAATATAATTCACCCCTCCACTTT. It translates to CASSWGPGSEYNSPLHF.

The CDR3 loop is CASSIGENQPQHF. CDR3 sequence (DNA): TGTGCCAGTAGTATAGGGGAGAATCAGCCCCAGCATTTT. This chain uses TRBV19 with TRBJ1-5; D ambiguous. Germline loops: CDR1 LNHDA, CDR2 SQIVND (reference sequence). This CDR3 is 13 amino acids long. V was shortened by 1 base and J by 4 bases, with 5 bases between the two germline ends.

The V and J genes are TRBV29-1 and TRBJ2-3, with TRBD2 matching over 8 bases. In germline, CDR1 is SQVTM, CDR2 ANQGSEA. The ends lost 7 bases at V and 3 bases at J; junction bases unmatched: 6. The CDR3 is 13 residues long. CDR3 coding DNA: TGCAGCGGCTCGGGAGGGAAGACAGATACGCAGTATTTT. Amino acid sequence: CSGSGGKTDTQYF.

In DNA form, the CDR3 reads TGTGCCAGCAAAGTAGCGGTATCGAACACTGAAGCTTTCTTT. Translating it yields CASKVAVSNTEAFF. V usage is TRBV2 and J usage is TRBJ1-1, with unresolved D. This CDR3 spans 14 amino acids. The V end was cut by 7 bases, the J end by 1 base, with 13 bases between. Germline V gene lookup returns CDR1 SNHLY and CDR2 FYNNEI.

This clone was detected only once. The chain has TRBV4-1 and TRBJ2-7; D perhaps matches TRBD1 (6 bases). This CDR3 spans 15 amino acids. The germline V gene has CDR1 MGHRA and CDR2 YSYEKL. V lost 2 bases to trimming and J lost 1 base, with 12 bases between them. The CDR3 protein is CASSQSLGTSYEQYF. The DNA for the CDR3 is TGCGCCAGCAGCCAATCATTAGGGACATCCTACGAGCAGTACTTC.

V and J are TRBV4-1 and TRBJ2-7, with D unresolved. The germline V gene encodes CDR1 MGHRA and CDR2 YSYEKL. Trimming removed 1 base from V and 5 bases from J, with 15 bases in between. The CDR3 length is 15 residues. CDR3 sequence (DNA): TGCGCCAGCAGCCAAGGGGTTGGTGACATCCACGAGCAGTACTTC. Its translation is CASSQGVGDIHEQYF.

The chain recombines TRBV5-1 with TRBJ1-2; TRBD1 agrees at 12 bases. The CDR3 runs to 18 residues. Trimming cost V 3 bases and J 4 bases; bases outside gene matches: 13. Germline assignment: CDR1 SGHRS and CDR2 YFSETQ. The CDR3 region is CASSSDAGQGALFYGYTF. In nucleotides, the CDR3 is TGCGCCAGCAGCTCGGACGCGGGACAGGGGGCCCTATTCTATGGCTACACCTTC.

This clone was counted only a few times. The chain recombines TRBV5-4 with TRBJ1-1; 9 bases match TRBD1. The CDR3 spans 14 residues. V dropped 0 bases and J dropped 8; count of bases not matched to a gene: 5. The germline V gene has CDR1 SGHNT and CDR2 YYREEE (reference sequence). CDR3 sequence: CASSLAGTGREAFF. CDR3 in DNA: TGTGCCAGCAGCTTGGCCGGGACAGGGAGGGAAGCTTTCTTT.

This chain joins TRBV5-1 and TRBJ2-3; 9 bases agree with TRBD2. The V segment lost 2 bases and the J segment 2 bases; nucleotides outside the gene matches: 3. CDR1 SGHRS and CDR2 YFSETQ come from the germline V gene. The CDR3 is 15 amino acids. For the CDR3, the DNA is TGCGCCAGCAGCTTAGCGGGGGGCCACACAGATACGCAGTATTTT. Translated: CASSLAGGHTDTQYF.

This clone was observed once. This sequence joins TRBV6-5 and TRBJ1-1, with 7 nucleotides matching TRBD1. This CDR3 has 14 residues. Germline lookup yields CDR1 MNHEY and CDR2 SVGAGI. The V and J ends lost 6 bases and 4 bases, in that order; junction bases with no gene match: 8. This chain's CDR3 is CASSPGQAFTEAFF. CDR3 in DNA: TGTGCCAGCAGCCCCGGACAGGCGTTCACTGAAGCTTTCTTT.

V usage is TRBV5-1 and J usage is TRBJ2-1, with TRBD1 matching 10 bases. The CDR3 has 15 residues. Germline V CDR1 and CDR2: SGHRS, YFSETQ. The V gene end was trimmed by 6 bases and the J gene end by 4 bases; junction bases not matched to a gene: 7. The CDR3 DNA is TGCGCCAGCATGCGGACAGGGGGAAGGTACAATGAGCAGTTCTTC. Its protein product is CASMRTGGRYNEQFF.

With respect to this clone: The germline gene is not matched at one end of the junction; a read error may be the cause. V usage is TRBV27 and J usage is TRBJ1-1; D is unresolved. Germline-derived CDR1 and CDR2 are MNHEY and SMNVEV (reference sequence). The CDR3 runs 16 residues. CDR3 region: CVSSRGYAQSNTEAFF. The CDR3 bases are TGTGTCAGCAGCCGCGGTTACGCTCAATCAAACACTGAAGCTTTCTTT.

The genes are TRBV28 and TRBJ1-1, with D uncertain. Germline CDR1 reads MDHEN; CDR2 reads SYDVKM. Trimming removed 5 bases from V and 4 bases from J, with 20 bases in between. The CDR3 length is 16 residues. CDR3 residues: CASSQGVRRLGTEAFF. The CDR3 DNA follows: TGTGCCAGCAGTCAAGGTGTGAGGAGGTTGGGCACTGAAGCTTTCTTT.

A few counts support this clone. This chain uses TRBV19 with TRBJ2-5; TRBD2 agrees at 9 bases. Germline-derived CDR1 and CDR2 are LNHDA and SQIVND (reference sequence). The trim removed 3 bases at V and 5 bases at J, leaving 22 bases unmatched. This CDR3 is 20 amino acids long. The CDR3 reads CASSIQLQRAGGPMRETQYF. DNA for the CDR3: TGTGCCAGTAGTATCCAACTTCAGAGGGCGGGGGGGCCGATGAGGGAGACCCAGTACTTC.

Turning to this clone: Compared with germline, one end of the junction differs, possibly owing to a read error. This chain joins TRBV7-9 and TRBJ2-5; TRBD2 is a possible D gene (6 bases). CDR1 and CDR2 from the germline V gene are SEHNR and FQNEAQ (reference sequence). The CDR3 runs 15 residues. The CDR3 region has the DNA TGTTCCAGCAGCCCGACGGGACTCCCTCAAGAGACCCAGTACTTC. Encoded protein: CSSSPTGLPQETQYF. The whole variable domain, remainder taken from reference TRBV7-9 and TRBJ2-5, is DTGVSQNPRHKITKRGQNVTFRCDPISEHNRLYWYRQTLGQGPEFLTYFQNEAQLEKSRLLSDRFSAERPKGSFSTLEIQRTEQGDSAMYLCSSSPTGLPQETQYFGPGTRLLVL.

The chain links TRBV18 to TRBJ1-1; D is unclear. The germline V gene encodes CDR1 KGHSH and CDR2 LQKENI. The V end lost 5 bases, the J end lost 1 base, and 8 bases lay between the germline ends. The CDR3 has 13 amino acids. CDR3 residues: CASSTPGNTEAFF. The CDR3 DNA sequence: TGTGCCAGCTCAACCCCAGGGAACACTGAAGCTTTCTTT.

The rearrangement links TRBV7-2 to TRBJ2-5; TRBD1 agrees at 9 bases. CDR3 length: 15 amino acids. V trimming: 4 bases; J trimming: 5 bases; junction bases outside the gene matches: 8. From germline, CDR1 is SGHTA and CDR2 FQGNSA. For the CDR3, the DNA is TGTGCCAGCAGCTCGCCTACAGGGGGCAGGGAGACCCAGTACTTC. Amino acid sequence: CASSSPTGGRETQYF.

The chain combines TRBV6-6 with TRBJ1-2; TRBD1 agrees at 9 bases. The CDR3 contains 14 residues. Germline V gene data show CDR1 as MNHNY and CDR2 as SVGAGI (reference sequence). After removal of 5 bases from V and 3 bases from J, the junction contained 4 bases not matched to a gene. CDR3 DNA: TGTGCCAGCAGTGACCGGGACAGGGACTATGGCTACACCTTC. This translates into CASSDRDRDYGYTF.

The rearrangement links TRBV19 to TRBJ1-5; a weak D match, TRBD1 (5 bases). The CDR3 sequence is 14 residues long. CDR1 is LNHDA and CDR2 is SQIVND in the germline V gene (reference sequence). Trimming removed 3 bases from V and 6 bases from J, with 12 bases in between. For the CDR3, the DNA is TGTGCCAGTAGTATTTTCAGGGAAAGTCAGCCCCAGCATTTT. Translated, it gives CASSIFRESQPQHF.